A single sample is the source of the 26 T cell receptor beta chains below, sequenced in a study of T cell responses to AZD1222 COVID-19 vaccine. Here immunoSEQ multiplex PCR was the method, and the copy in TCRdb shows in-frame clones only, minus some. The sample consists of some 160,000 clones, approximately 90% of them appearing once. This specimen was peripheral blood, taken on day 0 of AZD1222 vaccination. Receptor source: an adult in good health.

V and J are TRBV6-5 and TRBJ1-2; weak D call: TRBD1 (6 bases). From germline, CDR1 is MNHEY and CDR2 SVGAGI. The CDR3 spans 14 residues. The V and J ends lost 1 base and 4 bases respectively, with 10 bases between them. Here the CDR3 reads CASSYWGHSYGYTF. CDR3 sequence (DNA): TGTGCCAGCAGTTACTGGGGGCACTCCTATGGCTACACCTTC.

DNA of the CDR3: TGTGCCAGCAGCCTTTCGGGCGGGAGAGGCCCAGATACGCAGTATTTT. Protein: CASSLSGGRGPDTQYF. The chain couples TRBV9 to TRBJ2-3; TRBD2 agrees at 7 bases. V dropped 4 bases and J dropped 4; count of bases not matched to a gene: 12. Germline CDR1 reads SGDLS; CDR2 reads YYNGEE. This CDR3 is built from 16 residues.

The chain recombines TRBV24-1 with TRBJ2-3, with D possibly matching TRBD1 (5 bases). The V and J ends lost 3 bases and 1 base respectively, with 10 bases between them. Per germline, CDR1 KGHDR and CDR2 SFDVKD. This CDR3 is built from 15 residues. The CDR3 DNA is TGTGCCACCAGTGATCACGGACAAGGCACAGATACGCAGTATTTT. Residues: CATSDHGQGTDTQYF.

This clone has just one count. This sequence joins TRBV7-9 and TRBJ1-4; D gene uncertain. The CDR3 totals 13 residues. V shed 3 bases and J shed 8 bases, with 10 bases lying between them. CDR1 SEHNR and CDR2 FQNEAQ come from the germline V gene (reference sequence). The CDR3 sequence is CASSFTGEEKLFF. CDR3 nucleotides: TGTGCCAGCAGCTTCACTGGGGAGGAAAAACTGTTTTTT.

In its sample, this clone was seen once. V usage is TRBV4-2 and J usage is TRBJ2-3; TRBD2 matches at 7 bases. J was trimmed by 2 bases and V by 4 bases; bases with no gene match: 6. Germline V CDR1 and CDR2: LGHNA, YNFKEQ. The length of the CDR3 is 15 residues. The CDR3: CASSRPAGITDTQYF. The DNA of the CDR3 is TGTGCCAGCAGCCGCCCAGCGGGGATCACAGATACGCAGTATTTT.

The CDR3 DNA sequence: TGCGCCAGCAGCCAGAACGGACTAGCTCAAACCGGGGAGCTGTTTTTT. This sequence encodes CASSQNGLAQTGELFF. The rearrangement uses TRBV4-1 and TRBJ2-2, with 8 bases lining up with TRBD2. The germline V gene encodes CDR1 MGHRA and CDR2 YSYEKL. The CDR3 is 16 residues long. With V trimmed by 3 bases and J by 5 bases, 8 bases remained unmatched.

The V gene is TRBV11-3, the J gene TRBJ1-2; tentative D call: TRBD1 (5 bases). Trimming took 1 base from V and 10 from J, leaving 16 bases between them. There are 14 residues in the CDR3. From germline, CDR1 is SGHNT and CDR2 YENEEA. The CDR3 loop reads CASSLAGGRGNYTF. CDR3 DNA sequence: TGTGCCAGCAGCTTAGCGGGTGGCCGGGGGAACTACACCTTC.

The J gene is TRBJ2-1, the V gene TRBV7-3, with TRBD2 identical over 7 bases. Trimming took 2 bases from V and 9 from J; bases not matched to a gene: 4. The germline V gene has CDR1 SGHTA and CDR2 FQGTGA. The length of the CDR3 is 13 residues. CDR3: CASSLFQRGEQFF. CDR3 coding DNA: TGTGCCAGCAGCTTATTTCAGCGGGGTGAGCAGTTCTTC.

The genes are TRBV28 and TRBJ1-2; TRBD1 matches at 8 bases. V was pared by 2 bases and J by 5 bases, with 10 bases of the junction left unmatched. The length of the CDR3 is 16 residues. CDR1 and CDR2 (germline): MDHEN, SYDVKM. The CDR3 bases are TGTGCCAGCAGTTTACACGGACAGGGCGGGTTGTATGGCTACACCTTC. Its translation: CASSLHGQGGLYGYTF.

CDR3 DNA: TGTGCCACCAGTGAAGGGGCCCCATCCTACGAGCAGTACTTC. As protein: CATSEGAPSYEQYF. The rearrangement joins TRBV24-1 to TRBJ2-7, with D possibly matching TRBD1 (5 bases). Germline values: CDR1 KGHDR, CDR2 SFDVKD. The V end lost 4 bases, the J end lost 1 base, and 10 bases lay between the germline ends. The CDR3 consists of 14 residues.

Concerning this clone itself: One end of the junction fails to match germline, which may point to a read error. V and J are TRBV7-7 and TRBJ2-7; 9 bases match TRBD1. Germline assignment: CDR1 SSHAT and CDR2 FNYEAQ (reference sequence). This CDR3 has 16 residues. The CDR3 sequence: CASSLGWGQGKYEQYF. Written as DNA, the CDR3 is TGTGCTAGCAGCTTAGGGTGGGGACAGGGCAAATACGAGCAGTACTTC. The full variable domain, in which reference TRBV7-7 and TRBJ2-7 provide the parts outside the CDR3, is GAGVSQSPRYKVTKRGQDVTLRCDPISSHATLYWYQQALGQGPEFLTYFNYEAQPDKSGLPSDRFSAERPEGSISTLTIQRTEQRDSAMYRCASSLGWGQGKYEQYFGPGTRLTVT.

The gene calls are TRBV21-1 and TRBJ2-1; the D call in the table, TRBD2, was not verified against the DNA. TRBV21-1 is termed a pseudogene. This CDR3 comprises 18 residues. The CDR3 DNA is TGTGCCAGCAGCAAAGCGACCGGGACTAGCGGGAAGTACAATGAGCAGTTCTTC. This codes for CASSKATGTSGKYNEQFF.

This clone was detected only a few times. V is TRBV28 and J is TRBJ1-2; the D gene is possibly TRBD1 (5 bases). V was trimmed by 7 bases and J by 6 bases, leaving 15 bases between them. Germline CDR1 and CDR2: MDHEN and SYDVKM. The CDR3 runs to 13 residues. The CDR3: CASNINGGNGYTF. The CDR3 DNA reads TGTGCCAGCAACATCAACGGGGGGAATGGCTACACCTTC.

CDR3 sequence: CASSLALSGGGYEQYF. The CDR3 nucleotides read TGTGCCAGCAGCTTAGCGCTGTCGGGGGGCGGGTACGAGCAGTACTTC. The chain couples TRBV7-2 to TRBJ2-7; possible D gene TRBD2, 7 bases. The V and J ends lost 0 bases and 4 bases respectively, with 16 bases between them. Germline V gene lookup returns CDR1 SGHTA and CDR2 FQGNSA. The CDR3 runs to 16 residues.

This clone has a single count. The V and J genes are TRBV28 and TRBJ1-5; TRBD1 might be the D (6 bases). This CDR3 region has 15 residues. From germline, CDR1 is MDHEN and CDR2 SYDVKM. Between the trimmed V and J ends, which lost 2 bases and 4 bases, there was a span of 12 bases. For the CDR3, the DNA is TGTGCCAGCAGTTTAACAGGGAGGGGGAATCAGCCCCAGCATTTT. Protein product: CASSLTGRGNQPQHF.

The chain recombines TRBV5-1 with TRBJ1-2, with D hard to call. The length of the CDR3 is 12 residues. Germline CDR1 is SGHRS and CDR2 is YFSETQ. V was clipped by 3 bases and J by 8 bases, with 11 bases between them. CDR3 DNA: TGCGCCAGCAGCTCTAAGGGAGACGGCTACACCTTC. It translates to CASSSKGDGYTF.

CDR3: CASEHAFGTRPYEQYF. CDR3 bases: TGTGCCAGCGAACATGCATTTGGGACTAGACCCTACGAGCAGTACTTC. The rearrangement links TRBV7-9 to TRBJ2-7; 8 nucleotides agree with TRBD2. Germline values: CDR1 SEHNR, CDR2 FQNEAQ (reference sequence). The CDR3 runs 16 residues. With V trimmed by 8 bases and J by 2 bases, 14 bases remained unmatched. The entire variable domain, with the rest obtained from reference TRBV7-9 and TRBJ2-7, is as follows: DTGVSQNPRHKITKRGQNVTFRCDPISEHNRLYWYRQTLGQGPEFLTYFQNEAQLEKSRLLSDRFSAERPKGSFSTLEIQRTEQGDSAMYLCASEHAFGTRPYEQYFGPGTRLTVT.

The genes are TRBV27 and TRBJ2-2; weak D call: TRBD1 (6 bases). The CDR3 spans 15 residues. The germline V and J ends were trimmed by 8 bases and 0 bases, with 13 bases remaining between them. Germline CDR1 reads MNHEY; CDR2 reads SMNVEV (reference sequence). For the CDR3, the DNA is TGTGCCAGCCGCCCCGAGGGGGCGAACACCGGGGAGCTGTTTTTT. Translating gives CASRPEGANTGELFF.

The V and J genes are TRBV7-9 and TRBJ2-7; 14 bases are a match to TRBD2. Per germline, CDR1 SEHNR and CDR2 FQNEAQ (reference sequence). Losses at the gene ends were 2 bases for V and 7 bases for J; bases not matched to a gene: 13. The CDR3 has 18 residues. CDR3 residues: CASSLPSSGTSGRGEQYF. The DNA of the CDR3 is TGTGCCAGCAGCTTACCCAGTTCAGGGACTAGCGGGAGAGGAGAGCAGTACTTC.

V is TRBV15 and J is TRBJ2-1, with 7 bases lining up with TRBD2. The trim removed 4 bases at V and 15 bases at J, leaving 6 bases unmatched. CDR3 size: 11 residues. Germline V gene sequence: CDR1 LNHNV, CDR2 YYDKDF (reference sequence). CDR3 sequence: CATSTSTSRFF. CDR3 in DNA: TGTGCCACCAGCACTTCGACTAGCCGGTTCTTC.

The chain employs TRBV12-3 or TRBV12-4 and TRBJ1-1; unclear D gene. V lost 8 bases and J lost 7, with 11 bases in between. CDR3 length: 11 residues. CDR3 coding DNA: TGTGCCAGCCGGAGCCGGAGTGAAGCTTTCTTT. Its protein is CASRSRSEAFF.

This chain uses TRBV19 with TRBJ1-5; the D is unclear. V dropped 1 base and J dropped 2 bases, with 12 bases sitting between them. The CDR3 sequence is 16 residues long. CDR1 and CDR2 from the germline V gene are LNHDA and SQIVND (reference sequence). The DNA for the CDR3 is TGTGCCAGTAGTATAGGGACGGGATCTGGCAATCAGCCCCAGCATTTT. Translation: CASSIGTGSGNQPQHF.

The rearrangement uses TRBV30 and TRBJ1-1, with D tentatively TRBD1 (5 bases). The ends were cut back, 3 bases at V and 3 bases at J, with 11 bases in the middle. Germline assignment: CDR1 GTSNPN and CDR2 SVGIG (reference sequence). The CDR3 extends over 13 amino acids. The CDR3: CAWSVETDTEAFF. The CDR3 DNA reads TGTGCCTGGAGCGTCGAGACAGACACTGAAGCTTTCTTT.

CDR3 DNA sequence: TGTGCCAGCAGTTCGACGGGAGGGCAGAGGAGTGAGCAGTTCTTC. Its translation is CASSSTGGQRSEQFF. V gene TRBV6-5 combines with J gene TRBJ2-1; 8 positions match TRBD2. Germline CDR1 is MNHEY and CDR2 is SVGAGI. The CDR3 totals 15 residues. Trimming cost V 4 bases and J 9 bases; bases outside gene matches: 11.

This chain uses TRBV12-3 or TRBV12-4 with TRBJ2-7; D gene uncertain. The V gene lost 1 base and the J gene lost 3 bases, with 7 bases spanning the gap. The CDR3 sequence is 13 residues long. This chain's CDR3 is CASSLGRHYEQYF. CDR3 nucleotides: TGTGCCAGCAGTTTAGGTAGGCACTACGAGCAGTACTTC.

This clone was recorded a few times. The rearrangement joins TRBV10-3 to TRBJ2-5; 9 bases are a match to TRBD2. This CDR3 is built from 16 residues. Unmatched junction bases numbered 8, after V lost 2 bases and J lost 4 bases. CDR1 ENHRY and CDR2 SYGVKD come from the germline V gene. The CDR3 region is CAISEGVAGDSETQYF. The CDR3 nucleotides read TGTGCCATCAGTGAGGGAGTAGCGGGAGATTCAGAGACCCAGTACTTC.